The 8 T cell receptor beta chains below were found in one sample sequenced in a study of CD8+CD57+ T cells in acquired aplastic anemia (dated by TCRdb to the late 2010s). The run used an Illumina HiSeq 2000. Profiling of TCR beta VDJ combinations and CDR3 sequences used genomic DNA as the template. In-frame beta chains were kept once TCRdb had trimmed the public reads at Q25 with fastp and called clones with MiXCR. Under each unique CDR3 protein, matching rows form one entry showing the most common genes and DNA. For this sample there are some 170,000 distinct CDR3 sequences; approximately 40% appear just once. The ten largest make up 1.1% of the sample. Sequencing input: sorted CD4+, CD8+, or CD8+CD57+ T cells (not recorded which) from PBMCs. These receptors came from a human donor in good health.

This clonotype was observed many times. This chain links TRBV6-5 with TRBJ1-2; no definite D call. The CDR3 has 14 amino acids. V dropped 3 bases and J dropped 4 bases, with 12 bases sitting between them. From germline, CDR1 is MNHEY and CDR2 SVGAGI. CDR3 residues: CASSYSETTYGYTF. The CDR3 DNA reads TGTGCCAGCAGTTATAGTGAGACAACCTATGGCTACACCTTC.

The V gene is TRBV20-1, the J gene TRBJ1-2, with 10 bases lining up with TRBD1. The CDR3 spans 14 residues. CDR1 is DFQATT and CDR2 is SNEGSKA in the germline V gene (reference sequence). The V gene end was trimmed by 6 bases and the J gene end by 2 bases; junction bases not matched to a gene: 6. CDR3 nucleotides: TGCAGTGCGCCGGGACAGGGGTGGAACTATGGCTACACCTTC. It specifies CSAPGQGWNYGYTF.

This clonotype has a count of ten or more. The CDR3 region has the DNA TGTGCCAGTAGTATAGATCGGACAGGGCCCTATGGCTACACCTTC. Translated, it gives CASSIDRTGPYGYTF. The chain has TRBV19 and TRBJ1-2; 8 bases are shared with TRBD1. This CDR3 has 15 residues. V trimming: 0 bases; J trimming: 4 bases; junction bases outside the gene matches: 4. Germline values: CDR1 LNHDA, CDR2 SQIVND (reference sequence).

This clonotype was counted many times. This chain joins TRBV6-2 or TRBV6-3 and TRBJ1-2; 7 positions match TRBD1. This CDR3 has 12 residues. V lost 8 bases to trimming and J lost 2 bases; unmatched junction nucleotides: 2. Germline CDR1 reads MNHEY; CDR2 reads SVGEGT. The CDR3 loop reads CASQQGNYGYTF. The CDR3 DNA reads TGTGCCAGCCAACAGGGGAACTATGGCTACACCTTC.

In regard to this clonotype: One base away lies a much larger clone, so this may be a sequencing read error. CDR3 DNA sequence: TGTGCCAGCAGCTTAGGCGGGACAGGGGAAGCTCTCTTT. Translating it yields CASSLGGTGEALF. The V and J genes are TRBV11-1 and TRBJ1-1; 10 bases align to TRBD1. The CDR3 is 13 residues long. Per the germline V gene, CDR1 is SGHAT and CDR2 is FQDESV (reference sequence).

This CDR3 reads CASSQFPYNEQFF. The CDR3 DNA reads as TGTGCCAGCTCACAGTTCCCCTACAATGAGCAGTTCTTC. This chain links TRBV19 with TRBJ2-1; D is undetermined. Germline loops: CDR1 LNHDA, CDR2 SQIVND (reference sequence). The CDR3 has 13 residues. V lost 9 bases, J lost 2 bases, and 11 bases lay in between.

V usage is TRBV15 and J usage is TRBJ1-1; D uncertain. The CDR3 has 14 amino acids. The V gene's germline CDR1 is LNHNV and CDR2 YYDKDF (reference sequence). V was clipped by 2 bases and J by 1 base, with 8 bases between them. As DNA, the CDR3 is TGTGCCACCAGCAGAACCGGGTCGAACACTGAAGCTTTCTTT. This encodes CATSRTGSNTEAFF.

This clonotype was seen more than once but under ten times. This chain connects TRBV27 to TRBJ1-2; the D gene is possibly TRBD1 (6 bases). V was pared by 6 bases and J by 4 bases, with 15 bases between. Germline lookup yields CDR1 MNHEY and CDR2 SMNVEV (reference sequence). The CDR3 covers 14 residues. CDR3 bases: TGTGCCAGCAGCGTAGGGGCGGGGGCCTATGGCTACACCTTC. Translation gives CASSVGAGAYGYTF.